These T cell receptor beta chains were read from a single sample in a study of beta chain features in type 1 diabetes. Clones were sequenced by immunoSEQ multiplex PCR, and TCRdb holds only the in-frame ones, with some missing. The sample comprises about 140,000 clones, roughly 9.7% of which are singletons, and approximately 0.69% rests with the top ten. Sequences were obtained from central memory CD4+ T cells from blood. All receptors come from a woman aged 40 to 49 in good health. The CDR3 runs from the conserved cysteine through the conserved F or W. D genes are given only for firm matches. Clone size is given for some rows only: seen once, a few or many times, or a class if the clone is expanded.

length,D,J,V,size,DNA,CDR3
16,-,TRBJ1-3,TRBV7-2,-,TGTGCCAGCAGCTTAGCGACAGGAGCCTCTGGAAACACCATATATTTT,CASSLATGASGNTIYF
16,TRBD1,TRBJ2-7,TRBV2,-,TGTGCCAGTCTGGGGGGGACAGGGGGCAGTAATGGAAAGCAGTACTTC,CASLGGTGGSNGKQYF
14,-,TRBJ1-2,TRBV9,-,TGTGCCAGCAGCGGAGGACAAGGATTCTATGGCTACACCTTC,CASSGGQGFYGYTF
15,-,TRBJ1-6,TRBV5-1,-,TGCGCCAGCAGCCTGGAAGGGGCGCTGGGGTCACCCCTCCACTTT,CASSLEGALGSPLHF
14,-,TRBJ2-2,TRBV18,-,TGTGCCAGCTCAGGAGCCGGGATCACCGGGGAGCTGTTTTTT,CASSGAGITGELFF
13,-,TRBJ2-2,TRBV5-1,many,TGCGCCAGCAGCGCAGGATACACCGGGGAGCTGTTTTTT,CASSAGYTGELFF
16,TRBD1,TRBJ1-4,TRBV5-4,-,TGTGCCAGCAGCATCTATACAGGGGAAGTGGGTGAAAAACTGTTTTTT,CASSIYTGEVGEKLFF
13,TRBD1,TRBJ2-5,TRBV19,-,TGTGCCAGTAGCAAAGACAGGGAAGAGACCCAGTACTTC,CASSKDREETQYF
16,TRBD1,TRBJ1-2,TRBV5-1,-,TGCGCCAGCAGCCGGGGACAGGGGGCGCGTCTCGGTGGCTACACCTTC,CASSRGQGARLGGYTF
15,-,TRBJ1-4,TRBV4-3,-,TGCGCCAGCAGCCAAGGTCCCGGGGTTAATGAAAAACTGTTTTTT,CASSQGPGVNEKLFF
15,-,TRBJ1-5,TRBV5-1,many,TGCGCCAGCAGCTTAATGGACAGTTTCAACCAGCCCCAGCATTTT,CASSLMDSFNQPQHF
14,-,TRBJ1-1,TRBV6-5,-,TGTGCCAGCGCGTTACAGGCCGGGAACACTGAAGCTTTCTTT,CASALQAGNTEAFF
8,-,TRBJ1-1,TRBV20-1,few,TGCAGTGCCAGCGAAGCTAAATTT,CSASEAKF
13,-,TRBJ2-7,TRBV29-1,many,TGCAGCGTACTTGACAGGGCGGGGTACGAGCAGTACTTC,CSVLDRAGYEQYF
13,TRBD1,TRBJ1-5,TRBV28,-,TGTGCCATTGCGGGACAGATAAATCAGCCCCAGCATTTT,CAIAGQINQPQHF
14,-,TRBJ1-1,TRBV6-6,few,TGTGCCAGCACGACCGGACATCCGAACACTGAAGCTTTCTTT,CASTTGHPNTEAFF
13,-,TRBJ2-3,TRBV2,-,TGTGCCAGCCGGGGCGGGGGCACAGATACGCAGTATTTT,CASRGGGTDTQYF
13,-,TRBJ1-1,TRBV7-9,-,TGTGCCAGCAGCTCGAGTCACAGGACTGAAGCTTTCTTT,CASSSSHRTEAFF
14,-,TRBJ2-7,TRBV5-5,-,TGTGCCAGCAGCCCACGGACTGACTCCTACGAGCAGTACTTC,CASSPRTDSYEQYF
17,TRBD2,TRBJ2-5,TRBV5-1,many,TGCGCCAGCAGCTTGGCTAGCGGGGGGGCCTCAGGGGAGACCCAGTACTTC,CASSLASGGASGETQYF
14,TRBD1,TRBJ1-2,TRBV18,few,TGTGCCAGCTCAGGACAGGGGGCGCAAAATGGCTACACCTTC,CASSGQGAQNGYTF
20,TRBD1,TRBJ2-7,TRBV7-6,-,TGTGCCAGCAGCTTAGAACCCCTCGACGATCGGACAGGGGGGACTTACGAGCAGTACTTC,CASSLEPLDDRTGGTYEQYF
13,TRBD1,TRBJ1-1,TRBV5-1,few,TGCGCCAACTTGGACAGGGATAAAACTGAAGCTTTCTTT,CANLDRDKTEAFF
17,-,TRBJ1-5,TRBV18,-,TGTGCCAGCTCTTTGTCCGCGGGGGGCTCCCCCTCTCAGCCCCAGCATTTT,CASSLSAGGSPSQPQHF
14,-,TRBJ2-2,TRBV11-2,few,TGTGCCAGCAGCCGGCGCAGGGGCGCCGGGGAGCTGTTTTTT,CASSRRRGAGELFF
13,TRBD2,TRBJ2-7,TRBV5-4,many,TGTGCCAGCAGACTAGCGGGGGGCTACGAGCAGTACTTC,CASRLAGGYEQYF
15,TRBD2,TRBJ2-5,TRBV6-5,once,TGTGCCAGCAGCCGGAGCGGGGGGTCACAAGAGACCCAGTACTTC,CASSRSGGSQETQYF
16,TRBD2,TRBJ2-5,TRBV9,once,TGTGCCAGCAGCGTAGGAAATAGCGGGGGACAAGAGACCCAGTACTTC,CASSVGNSGGQETQYF
17,TRBD2,TRBJ2-3,TRBV2,few,TGTGCCAGCAGTGTTCCCTCGCGGGGGGCTAGCACAGATACGCAGTATTTT,CASSVPSRGASTDTQYF
15,-,TRBJ2-6,TRBV27,few,TGTGCCAGCAGCCGGTTAAACTCTGGGGCCAACGTCCTGACTTTC,CASSRLNSGANVLTF
14,TRBD1,TRBJ1-2,TRBV4-2,few,TGTGCCAGCAGCCCGGGACAGGGGAACTATGGCTACACCTTC,CASSPGQGNYGYTF
13,-,TRBJ2-1,TRBV13,few,TGTGCCAGCAGCCCCAGGGGCGATGGGGAGCAGTTCTTC,CASSPRGDGEQFF
16,TRBD2,TRBJ2-7,TRBV7-6,few,TGTGCCAGCAGCCCACGGACTAGCGGGGAACCTTACGAGCAGTACTTC,CASSPRTSGEPYEQYF
12,-,TRBJ2-1,TRBV7-2,few,TGTGCCAGCAGCTTTTTAGAGGGTGAGCAGTTCTTC,CASSFLEGEQFF
13,-,TRBJ2-5,TRBV2,-,TGTGCCAGCAATTTGGACAGGGAGGGGACCCAGTACTTC,CASNLDREGTQYF
14,-,TRBJ2-7,TRBV9,few,TGTGCCAGCAGCGAGGGGGGGCAAACCTACGAGCAGTACTTC,CASSEGGQTYEQYF
16,TRBD1,TRBJ2-1,TRBV11-2,few,TGTGCCAGCACCAGGGGAAACAGGGGCCCCTACAATGAGCAGTTCTTC,CASTRGNRGPYNEQFF
15,-,TRBJ1-2,TRBV6-6,-,TGTGCCAGCAGTTACTCATCAGGGGTTCAGGGTGGCTACACCTTC,CASSYSSGVQGGYTF
12,-,TRBJ2-7,TRBV18,-,TGTGCCAGCTCACAAGACTGGTGGGAGCAGTACTTC,CASSQDWWEQYF
14,-,TRBJ2-5,TRBV11-2,few,TGTGCCAGCAGCTTAGCGCCGGGGCAAGAGACCCAGTACTTC,CASSLAPGQETQYF
16,-,TRBJ1-6,TRBV7-2,few,TGTGCCAGCAGCTCAATGGCAGGCACCGCTAATTCACCCCTCCACTTT,CASSSMAGTANSPLHF
14,-,TRBJ1-1,TRBV13,-,TGTGCCAGCAGCTTAGATCAGGGGCCCTCTGAAGCTTTCTTT,CASSLDQGPSEAFF
16,-,TRBJ2-1,TRBV7-8,-,TGTGCCAGCAGCCCCCTTCGGGGTGGCGTCTACAATGAGCAGTTCTTC,CASSPLRGGVYNEQFF
14,-,TRBJ1-6,TRBV4-1,few,TGCGCCAGCAGCCAAGATATAAATAATTCACCCCTCCACTTT,CASSQDINNSPLHF
13,-,TRBJ2-7,TRBV10-2,-,TGCGCCAGCGCTCGGGGGGCCGGATACGAGCAGTACTTC,CASARGAGYEQYF
15,TRBD1,TRBJ1-5,TRBV18,-,TGTGCCAGCTCACTGGACAGGGGAGAAGATCAGCCCCAGCATTTT,CASSLDRGEDQPQHF
14,-,TRBJ1-6,TRBV25-1,few,TGTGCCAGCAGTGAAGGGTGGAGCCATTCACCCCTCCACTTT,CASSEGWSHSPLHF
16,-,TRBJ2-3,TRBV7-2,-,TGTGCCAGCAGTCGTGCGGGACTCTCTAGCACAGATACGCAGTATTTT,CASSRAGLSSTDTQYF